What follows is one T cell receptor (beta chain) and its context. These data come from a study of blood T cell repertoires in COVID-19. Overall study: COVID-19 samples collected from the United States, Italy and Spain covered acute and convalescent phases. PBMCs, B-cell-depleted T cells, or T cells provided the cDNA or gDNA that made up the material.

The CDR3 is 14 residues long. Between the trimmed V and J ends, which lost 4 bases and 6 bases, there was a span of 13 bases. Germline CDR1 and CDR2: MNHEY and SVGEGT. TCRdb's table, derived via immunoSEQ multiplex PCR, lists solely in-frame clones and lacks some. The sample holds about 230,000 clones, 75% to 90% seen once. This receptor was taken from a man aged 40-50 years with acute or convalescent COVID-19. Sequenced sample: peripheral blood. V and J are TRBV6-2 or TRBV6-3 and TRBJ1-5, with D possibly TRBD1 on 6 matching bases. CDR3 nucleotide sequence: TGTGCCAGCAGTTTCAGGGGCGCCGGTCAGCCCCAGCATTTT. This encodes CASSFRGAGQPQHF.